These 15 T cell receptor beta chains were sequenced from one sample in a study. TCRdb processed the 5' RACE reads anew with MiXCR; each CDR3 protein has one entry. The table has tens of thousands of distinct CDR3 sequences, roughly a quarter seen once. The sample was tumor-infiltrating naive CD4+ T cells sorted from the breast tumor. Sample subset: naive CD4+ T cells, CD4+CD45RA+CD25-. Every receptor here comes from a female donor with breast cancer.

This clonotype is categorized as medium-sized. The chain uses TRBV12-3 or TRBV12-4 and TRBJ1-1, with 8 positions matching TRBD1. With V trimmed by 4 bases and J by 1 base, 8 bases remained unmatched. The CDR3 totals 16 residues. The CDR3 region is CASSSLSGTGNTEAFF. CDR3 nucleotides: TGTGCCAGCAGTTCCCTCTCCGGGACAGGGAACACTGAAGCTTTCTTT.

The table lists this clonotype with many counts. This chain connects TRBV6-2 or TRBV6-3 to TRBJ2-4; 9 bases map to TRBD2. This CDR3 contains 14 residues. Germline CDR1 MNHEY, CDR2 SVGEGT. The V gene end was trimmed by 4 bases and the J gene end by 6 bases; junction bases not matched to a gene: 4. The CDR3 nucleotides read TGTGCCAGCAGTTCCCGGACTAGCGCAAACATTCAGTACTTC. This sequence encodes CASSSRTSANIQYF.

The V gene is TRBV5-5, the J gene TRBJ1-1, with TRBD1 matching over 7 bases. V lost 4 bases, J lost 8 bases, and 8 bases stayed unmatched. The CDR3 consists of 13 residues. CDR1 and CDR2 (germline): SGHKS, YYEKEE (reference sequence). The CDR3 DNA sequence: TGTGCCAGCAGCCGAGACAGGGTCGGAGAAGCTTTCTTT. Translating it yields CASSRDRVGEAFF.

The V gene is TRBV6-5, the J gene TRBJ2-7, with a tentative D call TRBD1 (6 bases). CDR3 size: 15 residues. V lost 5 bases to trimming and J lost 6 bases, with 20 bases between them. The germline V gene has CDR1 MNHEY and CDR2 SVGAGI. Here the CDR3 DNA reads TGTGCCAGCAGTCAAGGACAGAGTCCTTTTCCCGAGCAGTACTTC. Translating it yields CASSQGQSPFPEQYF.

The CDR3 DNA follows: TGTGCCAGCAGCCGGGGGGGTGGGGAGACCCAGTACTTC. Translated: CASSRGGGETQYF. V is TRBV7-3 and J is TRBJ2-5, with 8 bases matching TRBD2. Per the germline V gene, CDR1 is SGHTA and CDR2 is FQGTGA. The V segment lost 5 bases and the J segment 5 bases; nucleotides outside the gene matches: 4. The CDR3 sequence is 13 residues long.

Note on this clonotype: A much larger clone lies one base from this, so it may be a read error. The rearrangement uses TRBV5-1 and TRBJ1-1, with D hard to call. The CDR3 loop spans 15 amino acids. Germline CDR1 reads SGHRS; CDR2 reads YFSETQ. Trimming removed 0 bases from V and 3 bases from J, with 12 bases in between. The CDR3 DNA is TGCGCCAGCAGCTTGGCCGACGGGGTGGACACTGAAGCTTTCTTT. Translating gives CASSLADGVDTEAFF.

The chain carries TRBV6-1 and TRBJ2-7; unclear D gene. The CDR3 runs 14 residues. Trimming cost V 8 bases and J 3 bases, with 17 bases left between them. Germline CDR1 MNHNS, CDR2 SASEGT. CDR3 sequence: CASHGNGRHYEQYF. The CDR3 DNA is TGTGCCAGCCACGGCAATGGCAGGCACTACGAGCAGTACTTC.

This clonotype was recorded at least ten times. In nucleotides, the CDR3 is TGCAGTGCTAGAGATCGGGGCAGCCCTATGAACACTGAAGCTTTCTTT. Amino acid sequence: CSARDRGSPMNTEAFF. V gene TRBV20-1 combines with J gene TRBJ1-1; D possibly corresponds to TRBD1 (5 bases). Germline loops: CDR1 DFQATT, CDR2 SNEGSKA (reference sequence). V was pared by 0 bases and J by 0 bases, with 14 bases between. CDR3 length equals 16 residues.

Here the CDR3 DNA reads TGTGCCAGCAGCCTCCGAGTGGAAGATACGCAGTATTTT. It is translated as CASSLRVEDTQYF. This sequence joins TRBV7-8 and TRBJ2-3; D is undetermined. Trimming pared 5 bases from V and 5 bases from J, leaving 11 bases between. The CDR3 spans 13 residues. Germline V gene sequence: CDR1 SGHVS, CDR2 FQNEAQ.

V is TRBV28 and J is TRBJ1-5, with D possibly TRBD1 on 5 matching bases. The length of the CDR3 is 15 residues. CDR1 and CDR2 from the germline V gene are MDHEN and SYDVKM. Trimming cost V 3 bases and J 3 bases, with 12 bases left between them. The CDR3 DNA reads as TGTGCCAGCAGTTTGGGGGGTTCGGACAATCAGCCCCAGCATTTT. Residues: CASSLGGSDNQPQHF.

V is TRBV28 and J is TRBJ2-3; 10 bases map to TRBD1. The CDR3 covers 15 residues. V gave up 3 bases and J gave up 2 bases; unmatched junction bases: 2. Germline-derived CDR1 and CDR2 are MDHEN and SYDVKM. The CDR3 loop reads CASSFGTGDTDTQYF. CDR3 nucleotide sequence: TGTGCCAGCAGTTTCGGGACAGGGGACACAGATACGCAGTATTTT.

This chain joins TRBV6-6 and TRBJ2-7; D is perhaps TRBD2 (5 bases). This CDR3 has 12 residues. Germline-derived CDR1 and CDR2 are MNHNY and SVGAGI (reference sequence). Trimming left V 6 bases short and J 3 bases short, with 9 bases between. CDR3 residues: CASRLGDYEQYF. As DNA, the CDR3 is TGTGCCAGCAGATTGGGAGACTACGAGCAGTACTTC.

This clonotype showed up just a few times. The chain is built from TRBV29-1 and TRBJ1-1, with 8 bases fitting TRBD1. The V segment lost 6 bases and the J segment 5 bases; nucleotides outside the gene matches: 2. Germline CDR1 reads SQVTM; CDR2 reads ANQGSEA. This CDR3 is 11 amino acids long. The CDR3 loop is CSVQGATEAFF. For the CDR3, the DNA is TGCAGCGTCCAGGGGGCGACTGAAGCTTTCTTT. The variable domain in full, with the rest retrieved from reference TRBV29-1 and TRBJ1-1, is SAVISQKPSRDICQRGTSLTIQCQVDSQVTMMFWYRQQPGQSLTLIATANQGSEATYESGFVIDKFPISRPNLTFSTLTVSNMSPEDSSIYLCSVQGATEAFFGQGTRLTVV.

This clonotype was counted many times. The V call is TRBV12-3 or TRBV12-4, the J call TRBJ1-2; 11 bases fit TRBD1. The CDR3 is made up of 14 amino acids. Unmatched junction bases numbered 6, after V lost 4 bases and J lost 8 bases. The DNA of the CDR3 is TGTGCCAGCAGTTGGACAGGGGGCACGATGGGCTACACCTTC. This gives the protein CASSWTGGTMGYTF.

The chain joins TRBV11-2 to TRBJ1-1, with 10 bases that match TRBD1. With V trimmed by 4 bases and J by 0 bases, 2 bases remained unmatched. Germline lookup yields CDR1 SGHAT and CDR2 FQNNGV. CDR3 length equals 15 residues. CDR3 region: CASSSDRGLNTEAFF. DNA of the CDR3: TGTGCCAGCAGCTCAGACAGGGGGCTGAACACTGAAGCTTTCTTT.